The 20 T cell receptor beta chains below all came from one sample that was sequenced in a study of cytomegalovirus exposure and HLA in healthy donors. Researchers ran the PCR with 60 Vbeta and 13 Jbeta primers. The assay was immunoSEQ multiplex PCR, and TCRdb's table has in-frame clones only and misses some. The data contain roughly 48,000 clones, 73% of them singletons. The specimen sequenced was PBMCs. These receptors came from a man in his late teens or twenties in good health and CMV-seronegative.

This clone has only a few counts. The chain links TRBV7-2 to TRBJ2-6; a possible D gene is TRBD2 (7 bases). V was cut by 3 bases and J by 0 bases, with 15 bases left in between. Germline V lookup: CDR1 SGHTA, CDR2 FQGNSA. This CDR3 comprises 18 residues. CDR3 sequence: CASSFMRGRFSGANVLTF. The CDR3, as DNA: TGTGCCAGCAGCTTCATGCGGGGGCGATTCTCTGGGGCCAACGTCCTGACTTTC.

V gene TRBV5-1 combines with J gene TRBJ2-1, with 9 bases aligning to TRBD2. V lost 3 bases to trimming and J lost 0 bases; unmatched junction nucleotides: 4. This CDR3 has 16 residues. CDR1 and CDR2 from the germline V gene are SGHRS and YFSETQ. The CDR3 DNA sequence: TGCGCCAGCAGCTGGAGCGGGAGGAACTCCTACAATGAGCAGTTCTTC. As protein: CASSWSGRNSYNEQFF.

V is TRBV7-9 and J is TRBJ2-3, with D possibly TRBD2 on 6 matching bases. The CDR3 runs to 13 residues. Germline assignment: CDR1 SEHNR and CDR2 FQNEAQ (reference sequence). V was clipped by 5 bases and J by 4 bases, with 10 bases between them. The CDR3 sequence: CASSPRGPDTQYF. For the CDR3, the DNA is TGTGCCAGCAGCCCGCGGGGACCAGATACGCAGTATTTT. The full variable domain, its missing parts supplied by reference TRBV7-9 and TRBJ2-3, is DTGVSQNPRHKITKRGQNVTFRCDPISEHNRLYWYRQTLGQGPEFLTYFQNEAQLEKSRLLSDRFSAERPKGSFSTLEIQRTEQGDSAMYLCASSPRGPDTQYFGPGTRLTVL.

V and J are TRBV5-1 and TRBJ2-7; 10 bases line up with TRBD2. After removal of 0 bases from V and 2 bases from J, the junction contained 11 bases not matched to a gene. The CDR3 consists of 18 residues. Germline CDR1 and CDR2: SGHRS and YFSETQ. CDR3 sequence: CASSLDLLAGLKTYEQYF. The CDR3 DNA sequence: TGCGCCAGCAGCTTGGATTTACTAGCGGGACTTAAGACCTACGAGCAGTACTTC. Based on the CDR3 plus reference TRBV5-1 and TRBJ2-7, the full variable domain is KAGVTQTPRYLIKTRGQQVTLSCSPISGHRSVSWYQQTPGQGLQFLFEYFSETQRNKGNFPGRFSGRQFSNSRSEMNVSTLELGDSALYLCASSLDLLAGLKTYEQYFGPGTRLTVT.

The CDR3 sequence: CASSLSGSREQYF. DNA of the CDR3: TGTGCCAGCAGTTTATCGGGTTCGCGGGAGCAGTACTTC. The chain couples TRBV27 to TRBJ2-7; the D is unclear. The CDR3 runs 13 residues. Trimming cost V 0 bases and J 7 bases, with 10 bases left between them. Per the germline V gene, CDR1 is MNHEY and CDR2 is SMNVEV (reference sequence).

The sample holds a few counts of this clone. DNA of the CDR3: TGTGCCAGCAGCGTAAGGCGGGAGGGCCTCAACAATGAGCAGTTCTTC. It yields the protein CASSVRREGLNNEQFF. This chain connects TRBV7-2 to TRBJ2-1; 9 bases are a match to TRBD2. This CDR3 is 16 amino acids long. CDR1 and CDR2 (germline): SGHTA, FQGNSA. After removal of 5 bases from V and 5 bases from J, the junction contained 10 bases not matched to a gene.

The chain carries TRBV5-6 and TRBJ1-1, with D possibly being TRBD1 (6 bases). The V and J ends lost 4 bases and 6 bases respectively, with 16 bases between them. This CDR3 has 14 residues. Per germline, CDR1 SGHDT and CDR2 YYEEEE. CDR3 protein: CASSPVNRVAEAFF. The CDR3, as DNA: TGTGCCAGCAGCCCAGTGAACAGGGTTGCTGAAGCTTTCTTT. The full variable domain, in which reference TRBV5-6 and TRBJ1-1 provide the parts outside the CDR3, is DAGVTQSPTHLIKTRGQQVTLRCSPKSGHDTVSWYQQALGQGPQFIFQYYEEEERQRGNFPDRFSGHQFPNYSSELNVNALLLGDSALYLCASSPVNRVAEAFFGQGTRLTVV.

This clone was observed once. This sequence joins TRBV30 and TRBJ1-2; D gene unclear. Per germline, CDR1 GTSNPN and CDR2 SVGIG (reference sequence). Trimming removed 0 bases from V and 10 bases from J, with 24 bases in between. CDR3 length equals 16 residues. CDR3 sequence: CAWSVPNRGFSMDYTF. CDR3 nucleotide sequence: TGTGCCTGGAGTGTCCCGAATCGGGGATTTTCTATGGACTACACCTTC. The complete variable domain, with remaining parts taken from reference TRBV30 and TRBJ1-2, reads SQTIHQWPATLVQPVGSPLSLECTVEGTSNPNLYWYRQAAGRGLQLLFYSVGIGQISSEVPQNLSASRPQDRQFILSSKKLLLSDSGFYLCAWSVPNRGFSMDYTFGSGTRLTVV.

V usage is TRBV29-1 and J usage is TRBJ2-7; 13 positions agree with TRBD2. Trimming removed 4 bases from V and 1 base from J; junction bases left unmatched: 4. CDR1 is SQVTM and CDR2 is ANQGSEA in the germline V gene. The CDR3 has 15 residues. CDR3 sequence (DNA): TGCAGCGTTGGAGGACTAGCGGGAGTTTCCTACGAGCAGTACTTC. Residues: CSVGGLAGVSYEQYF.

The chain links TRBV10-3 to TRBJ2-5; 9 nucleotides line up with TRBD1. Germline V gene lookup returns CDR1 ENHRY and CDR2 SYGVKD. The CDR3 covers 17 residues. Unmatched junction bases numbered 11, after V lost 2 bases and J lost 4 bases. Written as DNA, the CDR3 is TGTGCCATCAGTGAGCCTGTTAGTGACAGGGGGATAGAGACCCAGTACTTC. Translating gives CAISEPVSDRGIETQYF.

The V and J genes are TRBV28 and TRBJ2-5; 9 bases agree with TRBD2. Trimming cost V 3 bases and J 3 bases; bases outside gene matches: 5. In germline, CDR1 is MDHEN, CDR2 SYDVKM. The CDR3 extends over 15 amino acids. Here the CDR3 reads CASSLPSSGEETQYF. In nucleotides, the CDR3 is TGTGCCAGCAGTTTGCCCTCTAGCGGGGAAGAGACCCAGTACTTC.

CDR3 sequence reads: CASSAGTSGRASEQYF. CDR3 DNA: TGTGCCAGCAGCGCCGGGACTAGCGGGAGGGCCTCCGAGCAGTACTTC. The V and J genes are TRBV11-1 and TRBJ2-7; 16 nucleotides line up with TRBD2. Trimming took 5 bases from V and 6 from J; bases not matched to a gene: 7. Germline V gene data show CDR1 as SGHAT and CDR2 as FQDESV (reference sequence). The CDR3 is made up of 16 amino acids.

Here the CDR3 reads CASTDTGGAYNEQFF. CDR3 DNA sequence: TGTGCCAGCACCGACACAGGGGGGGCCTACAATGAGCAGTTCTTC. The chain uses TRBV28 and TRBJ2-1; D may be TRBD1 (8 bases). The CDR3 has 15 amino acids. The V end lost 7 bases, the J end lost 2 bases, and 15 bases lay between the germline ends. Germline-derived CDR1 and CDR2 are MDHEN and SYDVKM.

V is TRBV7-9 and J is TRBJ2-1; perhaps TRBD1 as D (5 bases). The CDR3 spans 13 residues. Germline V CDR1 and CDR2: SEHNR, FQNEAQ (reference sequence). V lost 5 bases, J lost 4 bases, and 9 bases lay in between. This CDR3 is CASSPRTYNEQFF. In nucleotides, the CDR3 is TGTGCCAGCAGCCCAAGGACATACAATGAGCAGTTCTTC.

V and J are TRBV29-1 and TRBJ2-7; a possible D gene is TRBD2 (6 bases). This CDR3 is 12 amino acids long. Trimming took off 5 bases at V and 3 bases at J, with 11 bases between the two ends. Germline loops: CDR1 SQVTM, CDR2 ANQGSEA. Here the CDR3 reads CSVRDSGYEQYF. The DNA for the CDR3 is TGCAGCGTTCGGGACTCAGGCTACGAGCAGTACTTC.

The gene calls are TRBV6-1 and TRBJ2-2; D may be TRBD2 (6 bases). V was shortened by 6 bases and J by 6 bases, with 14 bases between the two germline ends. Germline CDR1 and CDR2: MNHNS and SASEGT. The CDR3 spans 14 residues. As DNA, the CDR3 is TGTGCCAGCAGATGGGAGGAGGCCGCCGGGGAGCTGTTTTTT. It is translated as CASRWEEAAGELFF.

This clone turned up a few times. V usage is TRBV5-1 and J usage is TRBJ2-5; maybe TRBD2 (6 bases). Trimming left V 1 base short and J 5 bases short, with 12 bases between. The CDR3 has 14 residues. Germline V gene data show CDR1 as SGHRS and CDR2 as YFSETQ. The DNA of the CDR3 is TGCGCCAGCAGCTTGAGATGGAGCGGGGAGACCCAGTACTTC. Its translation: CASSLRWSGETQYF. Variable domain in full (rest from reference TRBV5-1 and TRBJ2-5): KAGVTQTPRYLIKTRGQQVTLSCSPISGHRSVSWYQQTPGQGLQFLFEYFSETQRNKGNFPGRFSGRQFSNSRSEMNVSTLELGDSALYLCASSLRWSGETQYFGPGTRLLVL.

The chain has TRBV28 and TRBJ1-1, with 8 positions matching TRBD1. V lost 5 bases to trimming and J lost 1 base; unmatched junction nucleotides: 6. Germline CDR1 and CDR2: MDHEN and SYDVKM. This CDR3 contains 15 residues. Written as DNA, the CDR3 is TGTGCCAGCAGTCCCCCTACAGGGGGGAACACTGAAGCTTTCTTT. Protein sequence: CASSPPTGGNTEAFF.

This clone was picked up a small number of times. This chain links TRBV28 with TRBJ1-4, with unresolved D. V lost 8 bases, J lost 8 bases, and 15 bases lay in between. CDR1 and CDR2 (germline): MDHEN, SYDVKM. CDR3 length: 13 residues. CDR3: CASRGSRGEKLFF. The CDR3 region has the DNA TGTGCCAGCCGAGGGTCAAGAGGAGAAAAACTGTTTTTT. The complete variable domain, with remaining parts taken from reference TRBV28 and TRBJ1-4, reads DVKVTQSSRYLVKRTGEKVFLECVQDMDHENMFWYRQDPGLGLRLIYFSYDVKMKEKGDIPEGYSVSREKKERFSLILESASTNQTSMYLCASRGSRGEKLFFGSGTQLSVL.

In its sample, this clone was seen a few times. CDR3 DNA: TGTGCCACTGGACTAGCGGGTTACAATGAGCAGTTCTTC. Translated, it gives CATGLAGYNEQFF. This sequence joins TRBV25-1 and TRBJ2-1; TRBD2 matches 11 bases. CDR3 length equals 13 residues. The germline CDR1 and CDR2 sequences are MGHDK and SYGVNS. J gave up 4 bases and V 10 bases, and 3 bases lay outside the gene matches.